The rows below give T cell receptor beta chains drawn from one sample of a study of cytomegalovirus exposure and HLA in healthy donors. TCRdb's copy holds only in-frame clones and misses some; the assay was immunoSEQ multiplex PCR. The table lists some 170,000 clones, 60% to 80% of them singletons. The sequencing input was PBMCs. The receptors come from a man aged 35 to 55 in good health and CMV-seropositive. Each CDR3 is given with its conserved first and last residue. D genes are given only for firm matches. Rows may omit the clone size; those that give it use once, few, many or a size class.

D gene: TRBD2; J gene: TRBJ2-1; V gene: TRBV18; clone size: .; CDR3 protein: CASSRTSGRSYNEQFF; CDR3 DNA: TGTGCCAGCTCGAGGACTAGCGGGAGGTCCTACAATGAGCAGTTCTTC
D gene: .; J gene: TRBJ2-5; V gene: TRBV7-3; clone size: .; CDR3 protein: CASSSRGAKEETQYF; CDR3 DNA: TGTGCCAGCAGCTCTCGCGGAGCAAAAGAAGAGACCCAGTACTTC
D gene: TRBD1; J gene: TRBJ1-3; V gene: TRBV5-1; clone size: .; CDR3 protein: CASSPETGWISGNTIYF; CDR3 DNA: TGCGCCAGCAGCCCGGAGACAGGGTGGATCTCTGGAAACACCATATATTTT
D gene: TRBD1; J gene: TRBJ2-4; V gene: TRBV5-8; clone size: once; CDR3 protein: CASSLYRDRGNIQYF; CDR3 DNA: TGTGCCAGCAGCTTGTACAGGGACAGGGGAAACATTCAGTACTTC
D gene: .; J gene: TRBJ2-7; V gene: TRBV5-1; clone size: few; CDR3 protein: CASSLYQLQSEQYF; CDR3 DNA: TGCGCCAGCAGCTTGTATCAACTTCAAAGCGAGCAGTACTTC
D gene: .; J gene: TRBJ1-1; V gene: TRBV5-4; clone size: .; CDR3 protein: CASSLGGGTEAFF; CDR3 DNA: TGTGCCAGCAGCTTGGGGGGCGGCACTGAAGCTTTCTTT
D gene: .; J gene: TRBJ1-1; V gene: TRBV15; clone size: .; CDR3 protein: CAASKQNTEAFF; CDR3 DNA: TGTGCCGCCAGCAAACAGAACACTGAAGCTTTCTTT
D gene: TRBD1; J gene: TRBJ2-2; V gene: TRBV9; clone size: .; CDR3 protein: CASSSRTGGEGLFF; CDR3 DNA: TGTGCCAGCAGCTCCCGTACAGGGGGCGAAGGGCTGTTTTTT
D gene: .; J gene: TRBJ2-5; V gene: TRBV6-6; clone size: .; CDR3 protein: CASSYSKETQYF; CDR3 DNA: TGTGCCAGCAGTTACTCTAAAGAGACCCAGTACTTC
D gene: .; J gene: TRBJ2-7; V gene: TRBV28; clone size: .; CDR3 protein: CASEDSLTLEQYF; CDR3 DNA: TGTGCCAGCGAAGACTCTTTAACGCTCGAGCAGTACTTC
D gene: .; J gene: TRBJ1-4; V gene: TRBV19; clone size: .; CDR3 protein: CASESRATNEKLFF; CDR3 DNA: TGTGCCAGTGAGTCCCGCGCAACTAATGAAAAACTGTTTTTT
D gene: TRBD1; J gene: TRBJ2-5; V gene: TRBV5-1; clone size: .; CDR3 protein: CASSTTGEETQYF; CDR3 DNA: TGCGCCAGCAGCACCACAGGGGAGGAGACCCAGTACTTC
D gene: TRBD1; J gene: TRBJ1-1; V gene: TRBV11-3; clone size: .; CDR3 protein: CASSKTGGNTEAFF; CDR3 DNA: TGTGCCAGCAGCAAGACAGGGGGGAACACTGAAGCTTTCTTT
D gene: TRBD1; J gene: TRBJ1-1; V gene: TRBV19; clone size: .; CDR3 protein: CASGRGLLNTEAFF; CDR3 DNA: TGTGCCAGTGGCAGGGGGCTTCTGAACACTGAAGCTTTCTTT
D gene: TRBD1; J gene: TRBJ2-1; V gene: TRBV5-1; clone size: .; CDR3 protein: CASSRGQEHNEQFF; CDR3 DNA: TGCGCCAGCAGCAGGGGACAGGAGCACAATGAGCAGTTCTTC
D gene: .; J gene: TRBJ1-2; V gene: TRBV2; clone size: few; CDR3 protein: CASSEAAITAGYGYTF; CDR3 DNA: TGTGCCAGCAGTGAAGCTGCTATAACAGCGGGCTATGGCTACACCTTC
D gene: .; J gene: TRBJ2-5; V gene: TRBV6-5; clone size: .; CDR3 protein: CASSYSRGQETQYF; CDR3 DNA: TGTGCCAGCAGTTACTCACGGGGGCAAGAGACCCAGTACTTC
D gene: .; J gene: TRBJ2-5; V gene: TRBV9; clone size: .; CDR3 protein: CASSVALGLGWGEETQYF; CDR3 DNA: TGTGCCAGCAGCGTAGCTTTGGGTTTAGGATGGGGAGAAGAGACCCAGTACTTC
D gene: .; J gene: TRBJ1-5; V gene: TRBV28; clone size: few; CDR3 protein: CASTRQGIEQPQHF; CDR3 DNA: TGTGCCAGCACCCGGCAGGGGATAGAGCAGCCCCAGCATTTT
D gene: TRBD1; J gene: TRBJ2-5; V gene: TRBV2; clone size: .; CDR3 protein: CASSGSGTGQETQYF; CDR3 DNA: TGTGCCAGCAGTGGGTCCGGGACAGGTCAAGAGACCCAGTACTTC
D gene: TRBD1; J gene: TRBJ1-2; V gene: TRBV7-2; clone size: .; CDR3 protein: CASSLDQGADGYTF; CDR3 DNA: TGTGCCAGCAGCTTAGATCAGGGGGCGGATGGCTACACCTTC
D gene: TRBD2; J gene: TRBJ2-5; V gene: TRBV5-1; clone size: few; CDR3 protein: CASSFGLAEETQYF; CDR3 DNA: TGCGCCAGCAGCTTTGGACTAGCGGAAGAGACCCAGTACTTC
D gene: .; J gene: TRBJ1-1; V gene: TRBV27; clone size: .; CDR3 protein: CASSLRGNTEAFF; CDR3 DNA: TGTGCCAGCAGCCTCAGGGGTAACACTGAAGCTTTCTTT
D gene: .; J gene: TRBJ1-3; V gene: TRBV5-4; clone size: .; CDR3 protein: CASSLETAKGNTIYF; CDR3 DNA: TGTGCCAGCAGCTTGGAGACAGCAAAAGGAAACACCATATATTTT
D gene: TRBD1; J gene: TRBJ2-7; V gene: TRBV19; clone size: .; CDR3 protein: CASSINRGTEQYF; CDR3 DNA: TGTGCCAGTAGTATCAACAGGGGAACCGAGCAGTACTTC
D gene: .; J gene: TRBJ1-5; V gene: TRBV27; clone size: .; CDR3 protein: CASSLGGKNQPQHF; CDR3 DNA: TGTGCCAGCAGTTTGGGGGGGAAAAATCAGCCCCAGCATTTT
D gene: TRBD1; J gene: TRBJ1-1; V gene: TRBV9; clone size: .; CDR3 protein: CASSVSGTGNTEAFF; CDR3 DNA: TGTGCCAGCAGCGTCTCCGGGACAGGGAACACTGAAGCTTTCTTT
D gene: .; J gene: TRBJ2-1; V gene: TRBV28; clone size: .; CDR3 protein: CASGEGGASYNEQFF; CDR3 DNA: TGTGCCAGCGGGGAGGGGGGGGCCTCCTACAATGAGCAGTTCTTC
D gene: .; J gene: TRBJ1-2; V gene: TRBV6-6; clone size: .; CDR3 protein: CASRSFDSPINYGYTF; CDR3 DNA: TGTGCCAGCCGATCCTTCGACAGTCCGATTAACTATGGCTACACCTTC
D gene: TRBD1; J gene: TRBJ2-5; V gene: TRBV7-9; clone size: .; CDR3 protein: CASSPIGGQGQETQYF; CDR3 DNA: TGTGCCAGCAGCCCCATAGGGGGACAGGGTCAAGAGACCCAGTACTTC
D gene: .; J gene: TRBJ2-1; V gene: TRBV7-7; clone size: .; CDR3 protein: CASSSGLYNEQFF; CDR3 DNA: TGTGCTAGCAGCTCGGGACTCTACAATGAGCAGTTCTTC
D gene: TRBD2; J gene: TRBJ2-2; V gene: TRBV15; clone size: .; CDR3 protein: CATSSLQGGRNGELFF; CDR3 DNA: TGTGCCACCAGCAGCCTCCAAGGCGGGAGGAACGGGGAGCTGTTTTTT
D gene: TRBD2; J gene: TRBJ2-7; V gene: TRBV7-9; clone size: few; CDR3 protein: CASSQAGLTYEQYF; CDR3 DNA: TGTGCCAGCAGCCAAGCGGGACTGACCTACGAGCAGTACTTC
D gene: TRBD1; J gene: TRBJ1-4; V gene: TRBV29-1; clone size: .; CDR3 protein: CSGTGGNEKLFF; CDR3 DNA: TGCAGCGGGACAGGGGGAAATGAAAAACTGTTTTTT
D gene: .; J gene: TRBJ2-2; V gene: TRBV4-2; clone size: .; CDR3 protein: CASSQDAPASGVWNTGELFF; CDR3 DNA: TGTGCCAGCAGCCAAGATGCCCCAGCCTCAGGGGTATGGAACACCGGGGAGCTGTTTTTT
D gene: TRBD2; J gene: TRBJ2-5; V gene: TRBV25-1; clone size: once; CDR3 protein: CASSEYGRGQETQYF; CDR3 DNA: TGTGCCAGCAGTGAATATGGGAGGGGACAAGAGACCCAGTACTTC
D gene: TRBD1; J gene: TRBJ2-5; V gene: TRBV5-1; clone size: .; CDR3 protein: CASRTGTRGTQYF; CDR3 DNA: TGCGCCAGCCGGACAGGAACTAGGGGGACCCAGTACTTC
D gene: TRBD2; J gene: TRBJ2-2; V gene: TRBV7-8; clone size: once; CDR3 protein: CASSSSGRANTGELFF; CDR3 DNA: TGTGCCAGCAGCTCTAGCGGGAGGGCGAACACCGGGGAGCTGTTTTTT
D gene: .; J gene: TRBJ1-4; V gene: TRBV20-1; clone size: .; CDR3 protein: CSALTQGKLFF; CDR3 DNA: TGCAGTGCCCTCACACAGGGTAAACTGTTTTTT
D gene: .; J gene: TRBJ2-3; V gene: TRBV28; clone size: .; CDR3 protein: CASSKVQRTSTDTQYF; CDR3 DNA: TGTGCCAGCTCTAAAGTGCAGCGGACTAGCACAGATACGCAGTATTTT
D gene: TRBD2; J gene: TRBJ2-3; V gene: TRBV5-8; clone size: once; CDR3 protein: CASSSAQLAGASPDTQYF; CDR3 DNA: TGTGCCAGCAGCTCGGCTCAACTAGCGGGAGCATCCCCAGATACGCAGTATTTT
D gene: .; J gene: TRBJ1-1; V gene: TRBV28; clone size: once; CDR3 protein: CASSPPTENTEAFF; CDR3 DNA: TGTGCCAGCAGTCCCCCGACAGAGAACACTGAAGCTTTCTTT
D gene: TRBD1; J gene: TRBJ2-7; V gene: TRBV13; clone size: .; CDR3 protein: CASSFGTASLEQYF; CDR3 DNA: TGTGCCAGCAGCTTCGGGACAGCGTCGCTGGAGCAGTACTTC
D gene: .; J gene: TRBJ2-1; V gene: TRBV7-2; clone size: .; CDR3 protein: CASSLAPPSSYNEQFF; CDR3 DNA: TGTGCCAGCAGCTTAGCCCCTCCCAGCTCCTACAATGAGCAGTTCTTC
D gene: .; J gene: TRBJ2-7; V gene: TRBV7-8; clone size: .; CDR3 protein: CASSEDSQGYEQYF; CDR3 DNA: TGTGCCAGCAGCGAAGACTCCCAGGGCTACGAGCAGTACTTC
D gene: .; J gene: TRBJ2-7; V gene: TRBV11-2; clone size: .; CDR3 protein: CASTINTGPPYEQYF; CDR3 DNA: TGTGCCAGCACCATAAATACAGGGCCCCCTTACGAGCAGTACTTC
D gene: TRBD1; J gene: TRBJ2-1; V gene: TRBV27; clone size: .; CDR3 protein: CASTKTGDMNNEQFF; CDR3 DNA: TGTGCCAGCACCAAGACAGGGGATATGAACAATGAGCAGTTCTTC
D gene: TRBD2; J gene: TRBJ2-4; V gene: TRBV5-6; clone size: .; CDR3 protein: CASTSMAGVAKNIQYF; CDR3 DNA: TGTGCCAGCACCTCTATGGCGGGAGTGGCCAAAAACATTCAGTACTTC
D gene: .; J gene: TRBJ2-5; V gene: TRBV9; clone size: few; CDR3 protein: CASSVAWQGSGETQYF; CDR3 DNA: TGTGCCAGCAGCGTAGCATGGCAGGGGTCGGGGGAGACCCAGTACTTC
D gene: TRBD1; J gene: TRBJ2-7; V gene: TRBV5-1; clone size: .; CDR3 protein: CASSLPSNPGTGGYEQYF; CDR3 DNA: TGCGCCAGCAGCTTACCAAGTAATCCCGGGACAGGGGGGTACGAGCAGTACTTC
D gene: .; J gene: TRBJ1-1; V gene: TRBV6-1; clone size: .; CDR3 protein: CASTQGGFFEEAFF; CDR3 DNA: TGTGCCAGCACCCAAGGGGGATTTTTCGAGGAAGCTTTCTTT
D gene: .; J gene: TRBJ1-1; V gene: TRBV19; clone size: .; CDR3 protein: CASLRTDHVNTEAFF; CDR3 DNA: TGTGCCAGTCTCCGGACAGACCACGTAAACACTGAAGCTTTCTTT
D gene: TRBD1; J gene: TRBJ2-5; V gene: TRBV6-1; clone size: .; CDR3 protein: CASSLGTGQETQYF; CDR3 DNA: TGTGCCAGCAGCCTAGGGACAGGACAAGAGACCCAGTACTTC
D gene: .; J gene: TRBJ2-3; V gene: TRBV5-1; clone size: .; CDR3 protein: CASSSPSQGGTQYF; CDR3 DNA: TGCGCCAGCAGCTCACCCTCCCAGGGCGGTACGCAGTATTTT
D gene: .; J gene: TRBJ2-5; V gene: TRBV11-3; clone size: .; CDR3 protein: CASSLSRVIETQYF; CDR3 DNA: TGTGCCAGCAGCTTAAGCAGGGTGATAGAGACCCAGTACTTC
D gene: TRBD1; J gene: TRBJ2-1; V gene: TRBV27; clone size: .; CDR3 protein: CASRSGTGGYNEQFF; CDR3 DNA: TGTGCCAGCAGATCCGGGACAGGGGGCTACAATGAGCAGTTCTTC
D gene: .; J gene: TRBJ1-1; V gene: TRBV9; clone size: .; CDR3 protein: CASSVNVLGTEAFF; CDR3 DNA: TGTGCCAGCAGCGTAAATGTGCTCGGCACTGAAGCTTTCTTT
D gene: .; J gene: TRBJ2-1; V gene: TRBV19; clone size: .; CDR3 protein: CASSIEAYAREQFF; CDR3 DNA: TGTGCCAGTAGTATAGAAGCGTATGCCCGAGAGCAGTTCTTC
D gene: .; J gene: TRBJ2-2; V gene: TRBV21-1; clone size: .; CDR3 protein: CASSKDGGGWTGELFF; CDR3 DNA: TGTGCCAGCAGCAAAGACGGAGGGGGCTGGACCGGGGAGCTGTTTTTT
D gene: .; J gene: TRBJ1-1; V gene: TRBV5-6; clone size: .; CDR3 protein: CASSPRGPVNTEAFF; CDR3 DNA: TGTGCCAGCAGCCCACGCGGGCCAGTGAACACTGAAGCTTTCTTT